The 24 T cell receptor beta chains given below trace back to one sample, sequenced in a study of PD-1 blockade in classical Hodgkin lymphoma. The method was immunoSEQ multiplex PCR; TCRdb's version includes in-frame clones alone and lacks a portion of them. The sample shows 30,000 to 50,000 clones, around 80% of them seen only once. Every patient had relapsed following autologous stem cell transplantation, and cohorts differed in brentuximab vedotin exposure. Sequencing was performed on peripheral blood mononuclear cells (PBMCs), taken at baseline. These receptors were obtained from a human donor with classical Hodgkin lymphoma.

The rearrangement links TRBV5-1 to TRBJ1-4; tentatively, D is TRBD1 (6 bases). Trimming shortened V by 7 bases and J by 7 bases, and 23 bases separated the two germline ends. CDR3 length: 16 amino acids. Germline assignment: CDR1 SGHRS and CDR2 YFSETQ. CDR3 loop: CASAYGQSSLIEKLFF. The CDR3, as DNA: TGCGCCAGCGCCTACGGACAGAGCAGTTTAATTGAAAAACTGTTTTTT. The whole variable domain, remainder taken from reference TRBV5-1 and TRBJ1-4, is KAGVTQTPRYLIKTRGQQVTLSCSPISGHRSVSWYQQTPGQGLQFLFEYFSETQRNKGNFPGRFSGRQFSNSRSEMNVSTLELGDSALYLCASAYGQSSLIEKLFFGSGTQLSVL.

J is TRBJ2-3 and V is TRBV11-2; 9 nucleotides match TRBD1. Trimming took 5 bases from V and 2 from J; bases not matched to a gene: 8. Germline V gene sequence: CDR1 SGHAT, CDR2 FQNNGV. The CDR3 totals 16 residues. CDR3 sequence reads: CASSRAWDRDTDTQYF. The CDR3 nucleotides are TGTGCCAGCAGCCGGGCGTGGGACAGGGACACAGATACGCAGTATTTT.

CDR3 region: CASSVQGMETQYF. DNA of the CDR3: TGTGCCAGCAGCGTACAGGGGATGGAGACCCAGTACTTC. The chain is built from TRBV7-2 and TRBJ2-5, with 7 nucleotides matching TRBD1. The germline CDR1 and CDR2 sequences are SGHTA and FQGNSA. V trimming: 5 bases; J trimming: 5 bases; junction bases outside the gene matches: 5. This CDR3 contains 13 residues.

The chain recombines TRBV21-1 with TRBJ2-7; the table names TRBD2, a call not compared with the DNA. TRBV21-1 is tagged as a pseudogene. The CDR3 contains 14 residues. The chain's CDR3 is CASSKARLLYEQYF. For the CDR3, the DNA is TGTGCCAGCAGCAAAGCGCGGCTCCTCTACGAGCAGTACTTC.

The rearrangement joins TRBV6-5 to TRBJ2-7; 9 bases line up with TRBD2. Germline CDR1 is MNHEY and CDR2 is SVGAGI. CDR3 size: 15 residues. Trimming at V came to 6 bases and at J to 3 bases, leaving 9 bases not matched to a gene. CDR3 sequence: CASRLGPSGNYEQYF. The CDR3 nucleotides are TGTGCCAGCAGACTGGGCCCTAGCGGGAACTACGAGCAGTACTTC.

V and J are TRBV5-1 and TRBJ2-4; no clear D gene. Trimming removed 0 bases from V and 1 base from J, with 8 bases in between. This CDR3 contains 15 residues. The germline gives CDR1 SGHRS, CDR2 YFSETQ. The CDR3 coding sequence is TGCGCCAGCAGCTTGGGAGCTAGGGCCAAAAACATTCAGTACTTC. As protein: CASSLGARAKNIQYF.

This chain connects TRBV6-5 to TRBJ1-5; a weak D match, TRBD1 (6 bases). The CDR3 spans 16 residues. Trimming took off 0 bases at V and 6 bases at J, with 15 bases between the two ends. Germline CDR1 is MNHEY and CDR2 is SVGAGI. The CDR3, as DNA: TGTGCCAGCAGTTACTCGGCTACAGGGATCGGTCAGCCCCAGCATTTT. Amino acids: CASSYSATGIGQPQHF.

This chain joins TRBV4-3 and TRBJ1-4; TRBD1 is a possible D gene (6 bases). V shed 0 bases and J shed 6 bases, with 14 bases lying between them. This CDR3 is built from 16 residues. Germline CDR1 LGHNA, CDR2 YSLEER. The CDR3 sequence: CASSQDRRGFDEKLFF. The CDR3 bases are TGCGCCAGCAGCCAAGATCGGAGGGGGTTTGATGAAAAACTGTTTTTT.

The chain couples TRBV7-8 to TRBJ1-2; D ambiguous. This CDR3 is built from 13 residues. V shed 1 base and J shed 8 bases, with 11 bases lying between them. Germline V lookup: CDR1 SGHVS, CDR2 FQNEAQ. CDR3 sequence reads: CASSLGQVFGYTF. CDR3 bases: TGTGCCAGCAGCTTAGGGCAGGTATTCGGCTACACCTTC.

The chain employs TRBV6-5 and TRBJ2-7, with D perhaps TRBD1 or TRBD2 (6 bases each). The germline gives CDR1 MNHEY, CDR2 SVGAGI. This CDR3 is 11 amino acids long. V lost 7 bases and J 6 bases, leaving 10 bases between the germline ends. The CDR3: CASTGATEQYF. CDR3 bases: TGTGCCAGCACGGGGGCGACCGAGCAGTACTTC.

This sequence joins TRBV5-1 and TRBJ2-2, with D uncertain. The CDR3 sequence is 15 residues long. V lost 4 bases, J lost 7 bases, and 17 bases lay in between. CDR1 and CDR2 from the germline V gene are SGHRS and YFSETQ. CDR3 residues: CASSPGSALGGELFF. CDR3 coding DNA: TGCGCCAGCAGCCCCGGGTCTGCTTTGGGCGGGGAGCTGTTTTTT.

The chain links TRBV28 to TRBJ1-4, with D perhaps TRBD1 (5 bases). Trimming removed 6 bases from V and 5 bases from J, with 16 bases in between. CDR1 and CDR2 from the germline V gene are MDHEN and SYDVKM. The length of the CDR3 is 15 residues. For the CDR3, the DNA is TGTGCCAGCAGCACATCGACGGAGGGGAATGAAAAACTGTTTTTT. It yields the protein CASSTSTEGNEKLFF.

This clone has only a few counts. The chain has TRBV2 and TRBJ2-2; D unclear. Deletions cut 4 bases from V and 0 bases from J, with 9 bases between. The CDR3 runs to 15 residues. CDR1 and CDR2 from the germline V gene are SNHLY and FYNNEI. The DNA for the CDR3 is TGTGCCAGCAGTGTCTATAACGCGAACACCGGGGAGCTGTTTTTT. Translated, it gives CASSVYNANTGELFF.

The chain combines TRBV6-1 with TRBJ2-7; TRBD1 matches at 9 bases. Germline V gene lookup returns CDR1 MNHNS and CDR2 SASEGT. V dropped 2 bases and J dropped 2; count of bases not matched to a gene: 4. The CDR3 has 15 amino acids. The CDR3 DNA reads TGTGCCAGCAGTGAATTGGGACAGGGCCCCTACGAGCAGTACTTC. Its translation is CASSELGQGPYEQYF.

The genes are TRBV2 and TRBJ1-1; unclear D gene. There are 15 residues in the CDR3. Germline assignment: CDR1 SNHLY and CDR2 FYNNEI. V was cut by 3 bases and J by 1 base, with 12 bases left in between. DNA of the CDR3: TGTGCCAGCAGTGATATAGGGAAGGGGAACACTGAAGCTTTCTTT. Translated, it gives CASSDIGKGNTEAFF. Using reference TRBV2 and TRBJ1-1 for the parts outside the CDR3, the full variable domain is EPEVTQTPSHQVTQMGQEVILRCVPISNHLYFYWYRQILGQKVEFLVSFYNNEISEKSEIFDDQFSVERPDGSNFTLKIRSTKLEDSAMYFCASSDIGKGNTEAFFGQGTRLTVV.

CDR3 DNA: TGTGCCAGTACAGGCTACACTGAAGCTTTCTTT. Its protein product is CASTGYTEAFF. V is TRBV19 and J is TRBJ1-1, with no clear D. Per the germline V gene, CDR1 is LNHDA and CDR2 is SQIVND (reference sequence). Deletions cut 7 bases from V and 3 bases from J, with 6 bases between. The CDR3 is 11 residues long.

This clone was detected only a few times. This chain uses TRBV27 with TRBJ1-1, with a tentative D call TRBD1 (6 bases). Trimming removed 4 bases from V and 0 bases from J, with 15 bases in between. The germline CDR1 and CDR2 sequences are MNHEY and SMNVEV (reference sequence). There are 16 residues in the CDR3. CDR3 in amino acids: CASSSLRTDLNTEAFF. The CDR3 nucleotides read TGTGCCAGCAGTTCCCTCAGGACAGATCTGAACACTGAAGCTTTCTTT.

The chain has TRBV18 and TRBJ2-3, with 8 nucleotides matching TRBD2. The J segment lost 0 bases and the V segment lost 0 bases, leaving 14 bases of the junction unmatched. CDR3 length equals 20 residues. Germline assignment: CDR1 KGHSH and CDR2 LQKENI. CDR3 region: CASSPPKSGRGLLSTDTQYF. CDR3 nucleotides: TGTGCCAGCTCACCACCGAAAAGCGGGAGAGGCCTCCTGAGCACAGATACGCAGTATTTT.

CDR3 sequence: CASRGTSGRYEQYF. In DNA form, the CDR3 reads TGTGCCAGCAGGGGGACTAGCGGGAGGTACGAGCAGTACTTC. The gene calls are TRBV11-2 and TRBJ2-7, with TRBD2 matching over 15 bases. This CDR3 comprises 14 residues. CDR1 and CDR2 (germline): SGHAT, FQNNGV. With V trimmed by 6 bases and J by 4 bases, 1 base remained unmatched.

The V gene is TRBV4-1, the J gene TRBJ2-1; 8 bases line up with TRBD2. Trimming at V came to 2 bases and at J to 2 bases, leaving 2 bases not matched to a gene. Per the germline V gene, CDR1 is MGHRA and CDR2 is YSYEKL. The CDR3 runs to 15 residues. The CDR3 bases are TGCGCCAGCAGCCAACTGGGACTAGCCTACAATGAGCAGTTCTTC. Its protein is CASSQLGLAYNEQFF.

The J gene is TRBJ2-5, the V gene TRBV12-5, with D perhaps matching TRBD1 (7 bases). There are 13 residues in the CDR3. Germline CDR1 reads LGHNT; CDR2 reads FRNRAP. V lost 3 bases to trimming and J lost 4 bases, with 9 bases between them. The DNA for the CDR3 is TGTGCTAGTGGTTTCCAGGGGGGAGAGACCCAGTACTTC. It is translated as CASGFQGGETQYF.

This chain links TRBV28 with TRBJ2-1; 10 positions match TRBD1. Germline trimming cut 5 bases from V and 4 bases from J; bases unmatched to any gene: 2. This CDR3 has 14 amino acids. CDR1 and CDR2 from the germline V gene are MDHEN and SYDVKM. CDR3: CASSPGQGYNEQFF. CDR3 nucleotide sequence: TGTGCCAGCAGTCCGGGACAGGGGTACAATGAGCAGTTCTTC. Full variable domain (rest looked up from reference TRBV28 and TRBJ2-1): DVKVTQSSRYLVKRTGEKVFLECVQDMDHENMFWYRQDPGLGLRLIYFSYDVKMKEKGDIPEGYSVSREKKERFSLILESASTNQTSMYLCASSPGQGYNEQFFGPGTRLTVL.

This clone was picked up one time. The chain recombines TRBV27 with TRBJ1-4; TRBD1 agrees at 9 bases. The CDR3 length is 16 residues. With 3 bases clipped from V and 6 bases from J, the junction kept 8 bases outside the gene matches. Germline CDR1 reads MNHEY; CDR2 reads SMNVEV (reference sequence). The CDR3 sequence is CASSFFYRGQDEKLFF. As DNA, the CDR3 is TGTGCCAGCAGTTTTTTTTACAGGGGGCAGGATGAAAAACTGTTTTTT.

The chain joins TRBV15 to TRBJ2-2; 9 positions match TRBD2. V trimming: 4 bases; J trimming: 7 bases; junction bases outside the gene matches: 7. CDR3 size: 15 residues. CDR1 and CDR2 from the germline V gene are LNHNV and YYDKDF (reference sequence). CDR3 coding DNA: TGTGCCACCAGCATTGCGGGAGGGCCGAGCGGGGAGCTGTTTTTT. Its protein is CATSIAGGPSGELFF.